This TCR beta chain was found in a study of radiotherapy plus CTLA-4 blockade in lung cancer. The CDR3 length is 16 residues. Profiling relied on immunoSEQ multiplex PCR, and the TCRdb table lists in-frame clones only, not all of them. The table lists about 67,000 clones, approximately 76% of them singletons, with about 15% in the top ten. The rearrangement links TRBV12-1 to TRBJ2-3; TRBD2, the D gene given by the table, was not confirmed from the DNA. TRBV12-1 is termed a pseudogene. The source material was peripheral blood, sampled from a patient treated with radiotherapy plus ipilimumab. The TCR was taken from a human donor with non-small cell lung cancer whose response to radiotherapy plus ipilimumab could not be evaluated. Some clones in this sample may be carry-over from other donors' samples. CDR3 loop: CASSVYSGGSGNTQYF. The CDR3 coding sequence is TGTGCCAGCAGCGTTTACAGCGGGGGGTCGGGTAATACGCAGTATTTT.